Listed here is a single TCR beta chain. It lacks a known antigen. The input lacks base qualities; no much larger clone sits a single base away. In the prospective study, participants were roughly 18 to 90 years old, resided in about two dozen geographic areas of the United States, and were enrolled through a virtual design. In the prospective study, participants were assigned to cohorts based on the clinical history participants reported in a screening survey and a study questionnaire. Recovered participants in ImmuneRACE Cohort 3 were defined by two consecutive negative NP/OP PCR tests, clearance by a healthcare professional, or resolution of symptoms. In the prospective study, mobile phlebotomists collected whole blood, serum and a nasopharyngeal or oropharyngeal swab from each participant. Prospective study participants could optionally give additional blood draws and questionnaires over a roughly two-month period. Blood samples from the prospective study were shipped frozen or at room temperature prior to DNA extraction.

The immunoSEQ Assay, a bias-controlled multiplex PCR, was used to amplify TCRbeta CDR3 regions from genomic DNA. The paper's data handling went like this. Within the assay, amplification of reference gene primers was used to estimate how many nucleated cells each sample contained. To quantify the absolute abundance of each unique TCRbeta CDR3 rearrangement, sequence reads were collapsed and filtered. For each sample, productive Simpson clonality was calculated as the square root of Simpson's diversity index across productive rearrangements. In its TCRdb copy, this immuneACCESS table keeps in-frame sequences only and misses some clones. Where compared with another copy, unresolved V genes explain less than half of these, and the others have no known cause. The V and J calls and clone size come from that table; D and trimming were worked out from the DNA. Within this sample are a few hundred thousand clones, with more than 70% of them counted one time only. Roughly 1.2% of the sample is taken by the ten largest.

The source of the sample is a study of blood T cell repertoires in COVID-19 (dated by TCRdb to the early 2020s). Turning to the overall study: Samples from collaborators originated in the United States, Italy and Spain and spanned both the acute and convalescent phases of COVID-19. The prospective study material was composed of cDNA or gDNA derived from T cells, B-cell-depleted T cells, or PBMCs. Deeply sampled blood TCRbeta repertoires from subjects exposed to, actively infected with, or recovered from COVID-19 were included in the dataset. The repertoires were made available in a free public database intended to serve as a resource for research on the immune response to SARS-CoV-2. Samples came from the ongoing ImmuneRACE study (first 160 participants) plus 1,254 subjects from 6 global collaborators. Sample metadata almost always included a de-identified subject ID, COVID-19 status, age in years and sex. Where available, HLA class I and class II types were taken from metadata supplied by the sample provider and were not determined by assay-based typing.

Study-level results and caveats: The amount of clinical and demographic metadata varied by source and participant and was provided uncurated.

This sequence was found in a woman younger than 35 who had recovered from COVID-19. Source material: PBMCs or T cells enriched from blood (not recorded which).

The bases are TGTGCCAGCAGCGCAGTGCAGGGGCAGGGCTATGGCTACACCTTC. This encodes CASSAVQGQGYGYTF. This receptor chain uses TRBV7-2 and TRBJ1-2; TRBD1 is perhaps the D gene, given 6 matching bases. The CDR3 holds 15 amino acids from the cysteine to the phenylalanine. Here the CDR3 DNA is all that survives: 45 bases in frame from base 1. Trimming costs V 5 bases and J 4 bases, and their ends lie 17 bases apart. As encoded in the germline V gene, CDR1 is SGHTA while CDR2 is FQGNSA.